These 13 T cell receptor beta chains came from one sample sequenced in a study of blood T cells in healthy people across ages. Alongside a J-beta primer mix, a sample-barcoded 5' primer served in a second PCR lasting roughly 6 to 11 cycles. From the 5' RACE reads, TCRdb called clonotypes with MiXCR, one entry per CDR3 protein. This table has about 1 million distinct CDR3 sequences, 20% to 25% appearing once. This sample also belongs to another study, concerning T cells of mothers and their children.

Input material: blood. Source of these receptors: a girl aged 2 to 9 in good health.

The chain employs TRBV5-1 and TRBJ2-1; D is possibly TRBD1 (5 bases). The ends were cut back, 6 bases at V and 3 bases at J, with 16 bases in the middle. The CDR3 sequence is 15 residues long. CDR1 SGHRS and CDR2 YFSETQ come from the germline V gene. For the CDR3, the DNA is TGCGCCAGCATGAACTCCCTTAGGGGCTACAATGAGCAGTTCTTC. It codes for CASMNSLRGYNEQFF.

This clonotype was seen more than once but under ten times. The chain links TRBV7-2 to TRBJ2-3; 12 nucleotides match TRBD2. The V gene end was trimmed by 5 bases and the J gene end by 6 bases; junction bases not matched to a gene: 6. The CDR3 extends over 15 amino acids. Germline values: CDR1 SGHTA, CDR2 FQGNSA. The CDR3 DNA is TGTGCCAGCAGCCTTGGACTAGCGGGATATGATACGCAGTATTTT. It encodes CASSLGLAGYDTQYF.

This clonotype was recorded a few times. The chain joins TRBV5-1 to TRBJ1-6, with TRBD1 matching over 7 bases. CDR1 is SGHRS, CDR2 YFSETQ, per germline. Unmatched junction bases numbered 8, after V lost 0 bases and J lost 8 bases. This CDR3 contains 16 residues. CDR3 nucleotides: TGCGCCAGCAGCTTGGGAGTCGACAGGGTTGATTCACCCCTCCACTTT. Translating it yields CASSLGVDRVDSPLHF.

The gene calls are TRBV20-1 and TRBJ2-7, with D possibly being TRBD2 (5 bases). CDR1 and CDR2 from the germline V gene are DFQATT and SNEGSKA (reference sequence). The V gene lost 5 bases and the J gene lost 0 bases, with 8 bases spanning the gap. The CDR3 contains 12 residues. CDR3 region: CSAYRDSYEQYF. CDR3 bases: TGCAGTGCTTATCGGGACTCCTACGAGCAGTACTTC.

This clonotype was seen a handful of times. The J gene is TRBJ1-1, the V gene TRBV3-1, with D maybe TRBD1 (6 bases). The CDR3 sequence is 13 residues long. Germline loops: CDR1 LGHDT, CDR2 YNNKEL (reference sequence). Between the trimmed V and J ends, which lost 4 bases and 9 bases, there was a span of 15 bases. The CDR3 loop reads CASSPVRTDKAFF. The CDR3 coding sequence is TGTGCCAGCAGCCCGGTTCGGACAGATAAAGCTTTCTTT. The full variable domain, rest sourced from reference TRBV3-1 and TRBJ1-1, is DTAVSQTPKYLVTQMGNDKSIKCEQNLGHDTMYWYKQDSKKFLKIMFSYNNKELIINETVPNRFSPKSPDKAHLNLHINSLELGDSAVYFCASSPVRTDKAFFGQGTRLTVV.

The genes are TRBV6-4 and TRBJ2-1; TRBD2 matches 12 bases. The CDR3 totals 15 residues. Germline CDR1 MRHNA, CDR2 SNTAGT. The V gene end was trimmed by 3 bases and the J gene end by 7 bases; junction bases not matched to a gene: 4. The CDR3 spells CASSERLAGVNEQFF. The CDR3 DNA reads TGTGCCAGCAGTGAAAGACTAGCGGGAGTGAATGAGCAGTTCTTC.

The gene calls are TRBV3-1 and TRBJ1-2, with D possibly TRBD1 on 6 matching bases. The CDR3 consists of 14 residues. Trimming pared 0 bases from V and 8 bases from J, leaving 13 bases between. The germline V gene has CDR1 LGHDT and CDR2 YNNKEL (reference sequence). CDR3 amino acids: CASSQEDRRGGYTF. The CDR3 bases are TGTGCCAGCAGCCAAGAAGACAGGCGGGGCGGCTACACCTTC.

This clonotype appeared many times. J is TRBJ2-5 and V is TRBV10-3; 11 bases line up with TRBD1. CDR3 length equals 14 residues. Losses at the gene ends were 7 bases for V and 5 bases for J; bases not matched to a gene: 6. CDR1 and CDR2 (germline): ENHRY, SYGVKD. The CDR3 loop is CAIKGDRGSETQYF. CDR3 coding DNA: TGTGCCATCAAGGGGGACAGGGGGTCGGAGACCCAGTACTTC.

This chain connects TRBV27 to TRBJ1-2, with D tentatively TRBD1 (6 bases). Trimming removed 6 bases from V and 3 bases from J, with 17 bases in between. The CDR3 loop spans 15 amino acids. Germline-derived CDR1 and CDR2 are MNHEY and SMNVEV (reference sequence). In DNA, the CDR3 is TGTGCCAGCAGCAGGACAGTAGAGGCTCACTATGGCTACACCTTC. Protein sequence: CASSRTVEAHYGYTF.

This clonotype has ten or more counts. The chain employs TRBV5-5 and TRBJ2-3; no clear D gene. Germline CDR1 SGHKS, CDR2 YYEKEE (reference sequence). The CDR3 consists of 11 residues. Trimming shortened V by 4 bases and J by 7 bases, and 7 bases separated the two germline ends. CDR3 sequence: CASSQDYTQYF. The CDR3 coding sequence is TGTGCCAGCAGCCAAGATTATACGCAGTATTTT.

The chain couples TRBV6-2 or TRBV6-3 to TRBJ2-3; D ambiguous. Germline-derived CDR1 and CDR2 are MNHEY and SVGEGT. V was clipped by 3 bases and J by 4 bases, with 5 bases between them. The CDR3 runs 12 residues. The CDR3 DNA reads as TGTGCCAGCAGTTATACCCCAGATACGCAGTATTTT. This encodes CASSYTPDTQYF.

The chain combines TRBV20-1 with TRBJ1-2, with a weak D call TRBD1 (6 bases). V shed 5 bases and J shed 5 bases, with 18 bases lying between them. From germline, CDR1 is DFQATT and CDR2 SNEGSKA (reference sequence). The CDR3 covers 14 residues. The CDR3 nucleotides read TGCAGTGCTGCTCTCTTACGGGGGGCTTATGGCTACACCTTC. Translating it yields CSAALLRGAYGYTF.

This clonotype came up a few times. The V call is TRBV29-1, the J call TRBJ1-2; D is unclear. The ends were cut back, 3 bases at V and 11 bases at J, with 19 bases in the middle. This CDR3 spans 13 amino acids. Germline V gene data show CDR1 as SQVTM and CDR2 as ANQGSEA. CDR3 residues: CSVDGFGQRRYTF. CDR3 nucleotides: TGCAGCGTTGACGGGTTTGGGCAACGGAGGTACACCTTC.